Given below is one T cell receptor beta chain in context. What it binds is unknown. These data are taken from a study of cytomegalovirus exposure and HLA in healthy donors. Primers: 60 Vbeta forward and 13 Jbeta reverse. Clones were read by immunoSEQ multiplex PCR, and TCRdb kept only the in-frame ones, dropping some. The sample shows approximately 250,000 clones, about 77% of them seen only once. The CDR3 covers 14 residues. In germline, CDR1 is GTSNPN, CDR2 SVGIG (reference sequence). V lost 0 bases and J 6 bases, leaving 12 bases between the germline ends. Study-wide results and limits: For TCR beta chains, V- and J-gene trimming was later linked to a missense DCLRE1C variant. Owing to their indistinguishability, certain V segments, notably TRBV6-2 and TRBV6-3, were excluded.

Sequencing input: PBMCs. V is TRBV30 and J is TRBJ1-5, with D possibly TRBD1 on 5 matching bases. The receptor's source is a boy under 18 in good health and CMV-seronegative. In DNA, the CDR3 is TGTGCCTGGAGTGTACAGGCGCCTGGTCAGCCCCAGCATTTT. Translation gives CAWSVQAPGQPQHF.